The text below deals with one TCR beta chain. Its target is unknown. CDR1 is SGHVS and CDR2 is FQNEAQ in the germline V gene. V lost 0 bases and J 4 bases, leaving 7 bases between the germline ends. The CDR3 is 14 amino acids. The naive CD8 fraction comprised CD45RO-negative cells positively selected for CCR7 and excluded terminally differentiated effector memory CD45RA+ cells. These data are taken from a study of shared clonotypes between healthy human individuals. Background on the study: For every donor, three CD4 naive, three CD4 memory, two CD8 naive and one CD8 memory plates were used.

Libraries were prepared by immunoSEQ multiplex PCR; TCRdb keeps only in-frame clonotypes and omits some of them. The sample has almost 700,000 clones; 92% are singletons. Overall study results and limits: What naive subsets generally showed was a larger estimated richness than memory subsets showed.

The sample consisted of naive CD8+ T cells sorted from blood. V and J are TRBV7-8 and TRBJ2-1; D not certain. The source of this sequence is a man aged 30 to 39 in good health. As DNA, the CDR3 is TGTGCCAGCAGCTTAGCGGCTATTTACAATGAGCAGTTCTTC. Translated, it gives CASSLAAIYNEQFF.